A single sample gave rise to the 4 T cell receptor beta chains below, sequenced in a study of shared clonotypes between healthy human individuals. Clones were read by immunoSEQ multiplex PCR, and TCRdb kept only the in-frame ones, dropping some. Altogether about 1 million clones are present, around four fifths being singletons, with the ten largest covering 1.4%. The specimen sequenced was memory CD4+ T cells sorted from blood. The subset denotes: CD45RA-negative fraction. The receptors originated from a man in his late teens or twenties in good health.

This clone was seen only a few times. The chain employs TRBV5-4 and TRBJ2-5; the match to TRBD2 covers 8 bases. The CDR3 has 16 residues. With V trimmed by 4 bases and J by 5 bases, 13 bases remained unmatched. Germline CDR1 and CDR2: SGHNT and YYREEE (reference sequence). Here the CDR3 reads CASSPGWSGREETQYF. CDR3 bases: TGTGCCAGCAGCCCGGGATGGAGCGGGAGAGAGGAGACCCAGTACTTC.

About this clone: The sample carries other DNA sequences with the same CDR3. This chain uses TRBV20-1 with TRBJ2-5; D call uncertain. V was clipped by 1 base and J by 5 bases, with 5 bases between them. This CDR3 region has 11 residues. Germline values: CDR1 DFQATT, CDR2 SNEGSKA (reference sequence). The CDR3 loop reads CSARAGETQYF. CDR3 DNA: TGCAGTGCTAGAGCTGGGGAGACCCAGTACTTC.

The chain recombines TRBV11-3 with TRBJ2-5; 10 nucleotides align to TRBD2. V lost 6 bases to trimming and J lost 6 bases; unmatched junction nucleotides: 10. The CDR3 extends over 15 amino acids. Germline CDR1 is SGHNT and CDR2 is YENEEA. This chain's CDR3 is CASSVTSGGDQTQYF. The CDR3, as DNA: TGTGCCAGCAGTGTGACCAGCGGGGGGGACCAGACCCAGTACTTC.

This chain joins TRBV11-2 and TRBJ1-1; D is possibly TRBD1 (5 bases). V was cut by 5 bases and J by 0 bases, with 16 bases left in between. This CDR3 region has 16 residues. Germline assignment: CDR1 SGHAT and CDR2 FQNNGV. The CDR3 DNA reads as TGTGCCAGCAGCCGGGGCTTGAGCGAGATGAACACTGAAGCTTTCTTT. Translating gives CASSRGLSEMNTEAFF.